This T cell receptor (beta chain) is drawn from a study of T-cell memory formation after mild COVID-19. Trimming cost V 0 bases and J 2 bases; bases outside gene matches: 2. CDR3 length equals 17 residues. CDR1 and CDR2 (germline): LGHNA, YNFKEQ. TCRdb processed the 5' RACE reads anew with MiXCR; each CDR3 protein has one entry. The sample has 500,000 to 600,000 distinct CDR3 sequences; approximately 19% are singletons. The chain has TRBV4-2 and TRBJ2-1; 12 bases agree with TRBD2. Source material: PBMCs or a T cell subset sorted from them (not recorded which). The receptor was derived from an adult woman who had mild COVID-19 (a few samples of this study predate the infection). Cell type and time point are not known. CDR3 coding DNA: TGTGCCAGCAGCCAAGAGCTAGCGGGAGGGGCCTACAATGAGCAGTTCTTC. Translating it yields CASSQELAGGAYNEQFF.